The clone carrying this T cell receptor beta chain was seen a few times. No antigen is known for it. CDR1 is SGHRS and CDR2 is YFSETQ in the germline V gene. The CDR3 extends over 15 amino acids. The V and J ends lost 4 bases and 1 base, in that order; junction bases with no gene match: 5. This sample is part of a study of CD8 T cells in ankylosing spondylitis. Whole-study findings and limits: Previous work reported some of these motif variants in the synovial fluid and blood of reactive arthritis. Typical of ankylosing spondylitis blood, it appeared, was a TCR beta motif of eight highly homologous variants. Researchers report that disease-linked clones proved CD8+ and relatively rare in peripheral blood.

The authors made TCR beta libraries by quantitative 5'-RACE with molecular barcodes. MiXCR, applied by TCRdb to the 5' RACE reads, yields one record per CDR3 protein. The sample carries 300,000 to 400,000 distinct CDR3 sequences, 20% to 25% recorded once. The receptor's source is a male donor with ankylosing spondylitis. The chain combines TRBV5-1 with TRBJ1-1; 9 bases line up with TRBD1. Sequencing was performed on blood, either unsorted or a sorted T cell fraction (not recorded which). CDR3 loop: CASSIGTGQNTEAFF. CDR3 in DNA: TGCGCCAGCAGCATAGGGACAGGGCAGAACACTGAAGCTTTCTTT.